This TCR beta chain was sequenced for a study of blood T cell repertoires in COVID-19. Background on the study: Researchers got acute and convalescent COVID-19 samples from the United States, Italy and Spain.

With 3 bases clipped from V and 0 bases from J, the junction kept 4 bases outside the gene matches. Per the germline V gene, CDR1 is SEHNR and CDR2 is FQNEAQ (reference sequence). This CDR3 has 16 residues. Authors' processing steps: Reference gene primer amplification gave nucleated cell count estimates. Using immunoSEQ multiplex PCR, the repertoire was profiled, and TCRdb retains in-frame clones only, with some absent. V and J calls and clone size come straight from that table; D and trimming were deduced from the DNA. Among around 80,000 clones, around 83% were seen once, and the ten largest hold 27%.

V usage is TRBV7-9 and J usage is TRBJ1-3; 8 nucleotides align to TRBD1. The receptor was isolated from a human donor in a cohort sampled during active COVID-19. The sequenced sample consisted of peripheral blood. The chain's CDR3 is CASSLGTGGSGNTIYF. CDR3 in DNA: TGTGCCAGCAGCTTGGGGACAGGCGGCTCTGGAAACACCATATATTTT.